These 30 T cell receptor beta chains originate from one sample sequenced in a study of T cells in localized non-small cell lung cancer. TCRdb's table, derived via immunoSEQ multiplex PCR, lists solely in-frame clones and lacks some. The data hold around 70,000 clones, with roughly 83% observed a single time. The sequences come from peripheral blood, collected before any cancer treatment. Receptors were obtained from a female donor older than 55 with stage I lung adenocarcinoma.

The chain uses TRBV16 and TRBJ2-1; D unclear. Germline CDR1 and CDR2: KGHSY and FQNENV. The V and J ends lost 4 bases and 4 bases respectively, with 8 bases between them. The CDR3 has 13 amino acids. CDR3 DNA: TGTGCCAGCAGCCCGACCGTATACAATGAGCAGTTCTTC. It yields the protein CASSPTVYNEQFF.

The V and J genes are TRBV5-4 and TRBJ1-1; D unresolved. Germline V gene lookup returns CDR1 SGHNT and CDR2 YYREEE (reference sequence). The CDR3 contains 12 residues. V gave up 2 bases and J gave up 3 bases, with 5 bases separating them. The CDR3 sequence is CASSFSDTEAFF. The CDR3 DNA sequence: TGTGCCAGCAGCTTCTCGGACACTGAAGCTTTCTTT.

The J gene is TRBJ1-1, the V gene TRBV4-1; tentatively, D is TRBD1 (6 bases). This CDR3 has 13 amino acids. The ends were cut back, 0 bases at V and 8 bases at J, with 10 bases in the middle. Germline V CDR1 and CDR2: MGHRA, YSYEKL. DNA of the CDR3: TGCGCCAGCAGCCAAGAATCCACAGGGGAAGCTTTCTTT. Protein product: CASSQESTGEAFF.

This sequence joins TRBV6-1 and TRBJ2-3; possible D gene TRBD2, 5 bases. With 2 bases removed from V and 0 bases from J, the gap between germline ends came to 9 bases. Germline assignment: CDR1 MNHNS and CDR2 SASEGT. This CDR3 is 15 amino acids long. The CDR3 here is CASSEIDYSTDTQYF. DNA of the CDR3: TGTGCCAGCAGTGAAATAGACTATAGCACAGATACGCAGTATTTT.

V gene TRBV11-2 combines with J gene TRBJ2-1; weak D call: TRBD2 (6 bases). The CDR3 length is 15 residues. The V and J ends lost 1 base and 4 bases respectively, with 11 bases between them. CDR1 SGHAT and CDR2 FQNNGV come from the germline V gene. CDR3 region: CASSLAASAYNEQFF. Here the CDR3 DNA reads TGTGCCAGCAGCTTAGCGGCTAGCGCGTACAATGAGCAGTTCTTC.

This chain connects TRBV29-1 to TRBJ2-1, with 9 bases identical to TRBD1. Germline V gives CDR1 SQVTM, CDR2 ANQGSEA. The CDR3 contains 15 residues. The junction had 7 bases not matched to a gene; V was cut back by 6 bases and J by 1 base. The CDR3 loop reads CSVGQGLSSYNEQFF. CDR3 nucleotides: TGCAGCGTCGGACAGGGGTTGTCGTCCTACAATGAGCAGTTCTTC.

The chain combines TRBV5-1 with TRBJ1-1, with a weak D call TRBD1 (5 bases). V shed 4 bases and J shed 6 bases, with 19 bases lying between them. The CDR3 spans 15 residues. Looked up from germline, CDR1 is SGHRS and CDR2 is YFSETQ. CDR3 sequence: CASSLGGGLGAEAFF. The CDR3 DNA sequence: TGCGCCAGCAGCCTGGGGGGAGGGTTGGGCGCTGAAGCTTTCTTT. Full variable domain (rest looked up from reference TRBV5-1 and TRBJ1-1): KAGVTQTPRYLIKTRGQQVTLSCSPISGHRSVSWYQQTPGQGLQFLFEYFSETQRNKGNFPGRFSGRQFSNSRSEMNVSTLELGDSALYLCASSLGGGLGAEAFFGQGTRLTVV.

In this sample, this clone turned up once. The CDR3: CASSLMGAQETQYF. The DNA for the CDR3 is TGCGCCAGCAGCCTAATGGGGGCTCAAGAGACCCAGTACTTC. The rearrangement uses TRBV5-1 and TRBJ2-5; the D gene is possibly TRBD1 (6 bases). The germline V gene encodes CDR1 SGHRS and CDR2 YFSETQ. The V end lost 4 bases, the J end lost 2 bases, and 12 bases lay between the germline ends. CDR3 length: 14 residues.

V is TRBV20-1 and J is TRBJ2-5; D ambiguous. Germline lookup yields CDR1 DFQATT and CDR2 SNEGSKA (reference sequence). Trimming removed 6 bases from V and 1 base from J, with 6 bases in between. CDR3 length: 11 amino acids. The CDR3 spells CSAQSQETQYF. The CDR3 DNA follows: TGCAGTGCCCAAAGCCAAGAGACCCAGTACTTC.

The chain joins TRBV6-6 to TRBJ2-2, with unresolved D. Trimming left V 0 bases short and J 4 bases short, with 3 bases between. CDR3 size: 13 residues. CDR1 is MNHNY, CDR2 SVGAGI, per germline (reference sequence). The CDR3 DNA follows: TGTGCCAGCAGTTACTCGTCCACCGGGGAGCTGTTTTTT. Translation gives CASSYSSTGELFF.

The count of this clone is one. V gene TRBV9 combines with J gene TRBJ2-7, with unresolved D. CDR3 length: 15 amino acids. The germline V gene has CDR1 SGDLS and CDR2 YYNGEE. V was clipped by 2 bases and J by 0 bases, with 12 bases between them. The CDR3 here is CASSVGDTVSYEQYF. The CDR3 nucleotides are TGTGCCAGCAGCGTTGGCGACACCGTCTCCTACGAGCAGTACTTC.

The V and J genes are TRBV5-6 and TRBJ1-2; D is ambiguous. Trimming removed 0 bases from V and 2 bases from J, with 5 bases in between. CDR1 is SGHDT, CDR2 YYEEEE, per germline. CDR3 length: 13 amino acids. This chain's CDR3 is CASSLEENYGYTF. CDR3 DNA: TGTGCCAGCAGCTTGGAGGAGAACTATGGCTACACCTTC.

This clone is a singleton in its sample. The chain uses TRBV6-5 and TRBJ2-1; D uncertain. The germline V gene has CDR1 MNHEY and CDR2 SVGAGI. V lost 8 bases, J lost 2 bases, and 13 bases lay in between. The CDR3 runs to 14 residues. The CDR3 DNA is TGTGCCAGCTTCTGGGGATCCACCTACAATGAGCAGTTCTTC. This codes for CASFWGSTYNEQFF.

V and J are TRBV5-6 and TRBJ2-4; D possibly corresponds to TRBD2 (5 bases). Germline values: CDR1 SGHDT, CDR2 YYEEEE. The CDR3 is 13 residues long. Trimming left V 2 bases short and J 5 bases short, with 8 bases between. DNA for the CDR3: TGTGCCAGCAGCTTAGGACTGCAAAACATTCAGTACTTC. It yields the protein CASSLGLQNIQYF.

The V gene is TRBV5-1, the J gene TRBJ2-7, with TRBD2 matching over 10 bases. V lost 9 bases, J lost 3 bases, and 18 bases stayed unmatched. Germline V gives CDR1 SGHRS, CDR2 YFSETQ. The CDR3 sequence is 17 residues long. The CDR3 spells CAMEDLAGASIFYEQYF. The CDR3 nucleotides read TGCGCCATGGAAGACCTAGCGGGAGCCTCTATATTCTACGAGCAGTACTTC.

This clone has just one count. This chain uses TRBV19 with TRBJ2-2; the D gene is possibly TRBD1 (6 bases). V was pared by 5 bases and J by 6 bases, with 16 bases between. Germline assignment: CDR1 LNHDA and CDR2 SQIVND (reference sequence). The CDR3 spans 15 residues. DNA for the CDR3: TGTGCCAGTAGTCCCCAGGACAGTAACGCCGGGGAGCTGTTTTTT. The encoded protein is CASSPQDSNAGELFF. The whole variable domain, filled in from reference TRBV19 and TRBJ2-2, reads DGGITQSPKYLFRKEGQNVTLSCEQNLNHDAMYWYRQDPGQGLRLIYYSQIVNDFQKGDIAEGYSVSREKKESFPLTVTSAQKNPTAFYLCASSPQDSNAGELFFGEGSRLTVL.

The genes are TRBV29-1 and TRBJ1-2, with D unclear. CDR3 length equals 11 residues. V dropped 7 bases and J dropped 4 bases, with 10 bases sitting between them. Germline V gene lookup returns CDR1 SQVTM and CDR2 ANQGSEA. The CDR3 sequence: CSGTDGYGYTF. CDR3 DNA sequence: TGCAGCGGGACGGATGGCTATGGCTACACCTTC.

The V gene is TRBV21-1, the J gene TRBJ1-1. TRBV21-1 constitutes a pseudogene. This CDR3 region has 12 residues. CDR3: CASSPRLGEAFF. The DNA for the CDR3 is TGTGCCAGCAGCCCACGGTTGGGAGAAGCTTTCTTT.

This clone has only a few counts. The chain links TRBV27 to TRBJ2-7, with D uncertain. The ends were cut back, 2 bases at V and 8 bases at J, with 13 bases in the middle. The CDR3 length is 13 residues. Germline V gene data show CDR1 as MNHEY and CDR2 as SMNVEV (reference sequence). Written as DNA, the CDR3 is TGTGCCAGCAGTTTACGTACTATTTCAAAGCAGTACTTC. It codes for CASSLRTISKQYF.

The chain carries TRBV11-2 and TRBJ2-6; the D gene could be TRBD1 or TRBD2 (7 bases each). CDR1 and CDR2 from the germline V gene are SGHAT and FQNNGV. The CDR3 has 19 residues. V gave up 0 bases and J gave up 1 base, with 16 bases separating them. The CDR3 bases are TGTGCCAGCAGCTTAGAGGCCAGGGGGGGATCTTCTGGGGCCAACGTCCTGACTTTC. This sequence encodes CASSLEARGGSSGANVLTF.

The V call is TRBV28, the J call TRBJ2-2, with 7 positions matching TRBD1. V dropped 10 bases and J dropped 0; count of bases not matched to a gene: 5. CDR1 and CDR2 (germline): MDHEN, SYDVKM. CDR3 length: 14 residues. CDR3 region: CATRTGPNTGELFF. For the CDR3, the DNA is TGTGCCACCAGGACAGGACCGAACACCGGGGAGCTGTTTTTT.

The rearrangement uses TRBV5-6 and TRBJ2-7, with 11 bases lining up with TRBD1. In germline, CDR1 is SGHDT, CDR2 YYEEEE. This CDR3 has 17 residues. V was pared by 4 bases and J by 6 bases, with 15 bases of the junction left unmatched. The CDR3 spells CASSIGGPGQGGGEQYF. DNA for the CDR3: TGTGCCAGCAGCATCGGGGGACCGGGACAGGGGGGCGGCGAGCAGTACTTC.

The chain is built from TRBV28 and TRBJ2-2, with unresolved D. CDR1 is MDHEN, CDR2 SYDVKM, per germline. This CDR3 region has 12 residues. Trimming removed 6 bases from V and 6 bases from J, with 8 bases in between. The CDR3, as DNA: TGTGCCAGCAGACCTTTGGCCGGGGAGCTGTTTTTT. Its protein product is CASRPLAGELFF.

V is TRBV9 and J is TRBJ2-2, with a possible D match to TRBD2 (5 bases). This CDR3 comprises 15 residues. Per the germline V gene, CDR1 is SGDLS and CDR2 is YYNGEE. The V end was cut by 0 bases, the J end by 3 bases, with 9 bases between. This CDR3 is CASSVDLAHTGELFF. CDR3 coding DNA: TGTGCCAGCAGCGTAGACCTAGCCCACACCGGGGAGCTGTTTTTT.

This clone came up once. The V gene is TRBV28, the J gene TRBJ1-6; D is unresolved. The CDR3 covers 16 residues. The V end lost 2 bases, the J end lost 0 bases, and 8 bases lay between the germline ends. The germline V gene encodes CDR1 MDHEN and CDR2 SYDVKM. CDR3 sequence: CASSLPGYSYNSPLHF. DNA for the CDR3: TGTGCCAGCAGTTTACCGGGGTACTCCTATAATTCACCCCTCCACTTT.

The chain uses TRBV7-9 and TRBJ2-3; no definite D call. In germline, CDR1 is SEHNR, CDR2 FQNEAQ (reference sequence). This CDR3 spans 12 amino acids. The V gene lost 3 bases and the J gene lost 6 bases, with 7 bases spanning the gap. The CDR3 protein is CASSFKGDTQYF. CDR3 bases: TGTGCCAGCAGCTTTAAAGGGGATACGCAGTATTTT. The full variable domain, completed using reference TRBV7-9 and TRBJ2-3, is DTGVSQNPRHKITKRGQNVTFRCDPISEHNRLYWYRQTLGQGPEFLTYFQNEAQLEKSRLLSDRFSAERPKGSFSTLEIQRTEQGDSAMYLCASSFKGDTQYFGPGTRLTVL.

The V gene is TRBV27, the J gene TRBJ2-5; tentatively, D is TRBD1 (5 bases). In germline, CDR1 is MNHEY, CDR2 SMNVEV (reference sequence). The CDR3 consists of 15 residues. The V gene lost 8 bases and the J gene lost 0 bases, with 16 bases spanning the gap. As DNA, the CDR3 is TGTGCCAGCCTTCCAGACAGCACGTACCAAGAGACCCAGTACTTC. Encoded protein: CASLPDSTYQETQYF.

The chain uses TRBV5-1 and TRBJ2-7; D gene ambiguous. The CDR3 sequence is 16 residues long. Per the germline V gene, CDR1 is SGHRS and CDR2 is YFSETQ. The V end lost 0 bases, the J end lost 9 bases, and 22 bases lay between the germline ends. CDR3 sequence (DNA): TGCGCCAGCAGCTTGGTGGGCAGGCCCTCTACGTTTGGGCAGTACTTC. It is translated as CASSLVGRPSTFGQYF.

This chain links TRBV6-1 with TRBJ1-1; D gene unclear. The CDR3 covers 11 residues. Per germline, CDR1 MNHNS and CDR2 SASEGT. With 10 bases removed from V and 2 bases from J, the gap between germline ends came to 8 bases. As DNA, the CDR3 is TGTGCCATCACGACCAACACTGAAGCTTTCTTT. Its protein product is CAITTNTEAFF.

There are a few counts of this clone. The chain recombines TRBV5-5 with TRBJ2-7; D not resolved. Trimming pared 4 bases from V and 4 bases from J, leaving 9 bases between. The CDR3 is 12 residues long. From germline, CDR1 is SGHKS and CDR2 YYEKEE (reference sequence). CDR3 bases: TGTGCCAGCAGCCAAACAAGATACGAGCAGTACTTC. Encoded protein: CASSQTRYEQYF. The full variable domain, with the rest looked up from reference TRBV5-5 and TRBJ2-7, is DAGVTQSPTHLIKTRGQQVTLRCSPISGHKSVSWYQQVLGQGPQFIFQYYEKEERGRGNFPDRFSARQFPNYSSELNVNALLLGDSALYLCASSQTRYEQYFGPGTRLTVT.